The entry below describes one T cell receptor (beta chain). What it binds is not known. Only in-frame clones appear in the TCRdb table, and some are missing; sequencing was by immunoSEQ multiplex PCR. The table has approximately 170,000 clones, around nine tenths seen once. Investigators merged groups given second doses at roughly 4 or roughly 12 weeks. This entry comes from a study of T cell responses to AZD1222 COVID-19 vaccine. Study findings and constraints: It should be noted that donors were predominantly white British and more often female, and clonal diversity was possibly underestimated. Spike-specific TCR breadth and depth went up after people got two AZD1222 doses.

The receptor was derived from an adult who received the AZD1222 COVID-19 vaccine. This material consisted of peripheral blood, taken 28 days after the second AZD1222 dose.

The CDR3 nucleotides read TGTGCCAGCAGTTTGGGGACAGGGATGAGCACTGAAGCTTTCTTT. Protein sequence: CASSLGTGMSTEAFF. The chain recombines TRBV27 with TRBJ1-1; 9 bases line up with TRBD1. Germline V gene lookup returns CDR1 MNHEY and CDR2 SMNVEV (reference sequence). Trimming cost V 3 bases and J 4 bases; bases outside gene matches: 6. The CDR3 is 15 residues long.